This section outlines one TCR beta chain sequence together with its context. Its antigen is still unknown. Other DNA variants within this sample encode the same CDR3. In germline, CDR1 is GTSNPN, CDR2 SVGIG (reference sequence). This CDR3 is 13 amino acids long. The V gene lost 0 bases and the J gene lost 7 bases, with 10 bases spanning the gap. These data originate in a study of cytomegalovirus exposure and HLA in healthy donors. General study results and limits: In a later analysis, parvovirus B19, influenza, CMV and Epstein-Barr virus appeared linked to several top co-occurrence clusters. A later analysis reportedly found that, within productive TCRs, an Asian-associated ancestry cluster had fewer N-insertions than the mean observed across the approximately 690 donors.

Primers: 60 Vbeta forward and 13 Jbeta reverse. Using immunoSEQ multiplex PCR, the repertoire was profiled, and TCRdb retains in-frame clones only, with some absent. The data contain some 220,000 clones, 70% to 85% of them singletons. The sequence was collected from a woman aged 60-70 years in good health and CMV-seropositive. The rearrangement uses TRBV30 and TRBJ1-5; maybe TRBD1 (6 bases). The sample consisted of PBMCs. The CDR3 spells CAWSVQGGQPQHF. The CDR3 coding sequence is TGTGCCTGGAGTGTACAGGGTGGACAGCCCCAGCATTTT. Together with reference TRBV30 and TRBJ1-5, the CDR3 gives the full variable domain: SQTIHQWPATLVQPVGSPLSLECTVEGTSNPNLYWYRQAAGRGLQLLFYSVGIGQISSEVPQNLSASRPQDRQFILSSKKLLLSDSGFYLCAWSVQGGQPQHFGDGTRLSIL.